This TCR beta chain is from a study of control samples from healthy donors and cancer patients. Here immunoSEQ multiplex PCR was the method, and the copy in TCRdb shows in-frame clones only, minus some. The sample includes some 130,000 clones, 90% of them seen just once. V lost 0 bases to trimming and J lost 1 base, with 6 bases between them. CDR1 is SGHVS and CDR2 is FQNEAQ in the germline V gene. CDR3 size: 14 residues. Sequenced: blood. The sequence derives from a man aged 40-49 years in good health. The V call is TRBV7-8, the J call TRBJ1-1; possible D gene TRBD1, 6 bases. CDR3 residues: CASSLAGGNTEAFF. DNA of the CDR3: TGTGCCAGCAGCTTAGCAGGGGGGAACACTGAAGCTTTCTTT. Drawing the rest from reference TRBV7-8 and TRBJ1-1, the complete variable domain is GAGVSQSPRYKVAKRGQDVALRCDPISGHVSLFWYQQALGQGPEFLTYFQNEAQLDKSGLPSDRFFAERPEGSVSTLKIQRTQQEDSAVYLCASSLAGGNTEAFFGQGTRLTVV.